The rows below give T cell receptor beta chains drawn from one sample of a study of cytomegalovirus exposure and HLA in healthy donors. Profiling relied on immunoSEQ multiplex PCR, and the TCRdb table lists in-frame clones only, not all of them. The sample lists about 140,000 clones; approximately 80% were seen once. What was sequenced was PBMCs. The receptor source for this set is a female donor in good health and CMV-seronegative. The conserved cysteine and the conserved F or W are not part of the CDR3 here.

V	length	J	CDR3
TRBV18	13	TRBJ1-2	ASSPPGQLNYGYT
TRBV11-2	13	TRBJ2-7	ASSLEAGPSYEQY
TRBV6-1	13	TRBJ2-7	ASSLLQGVGYEQY
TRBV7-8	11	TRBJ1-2	ASSLETAYGYP
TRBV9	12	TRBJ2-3	ASSEGLVWDTQY
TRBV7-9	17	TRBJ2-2	ASSFFPPSGGQYRGELF
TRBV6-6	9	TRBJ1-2	ASREGVGYT
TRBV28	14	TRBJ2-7	ASRRNTGGGLYEQY
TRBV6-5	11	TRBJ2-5	ASSQDRGETQY
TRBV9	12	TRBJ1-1	ASSATGRGTEAF
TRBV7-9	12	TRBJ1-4	ASSSRTANEKLF
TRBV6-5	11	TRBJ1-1	ASSYDSYTEAF
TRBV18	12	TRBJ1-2	ASSPPTESYGYT
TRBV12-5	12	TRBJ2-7	ARGGTAAPYEQY
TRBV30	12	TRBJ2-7	ATEGAGRTYEQY
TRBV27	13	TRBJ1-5	ASSQTGQLYQPQH
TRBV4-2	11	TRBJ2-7	ASSQTPSGEQY
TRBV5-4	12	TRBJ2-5	ASSLNGVQETQY
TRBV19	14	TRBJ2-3	ASSTTGTYSTDTQY
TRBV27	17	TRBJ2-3	ATRGTGVTPARHTDTQY
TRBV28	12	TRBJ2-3	ASSNGHATDTQY
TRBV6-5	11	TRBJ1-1	ASSWGGNTEAF
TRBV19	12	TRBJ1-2	ASNTGTGGYGYT
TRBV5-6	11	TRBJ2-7	ASSFTGRDEQY
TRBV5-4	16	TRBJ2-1	ASSSRGAPGGSYNEQF
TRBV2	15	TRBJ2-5	ASSELERREWGETQY
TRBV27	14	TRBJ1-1	ASSTRPREGYTEAF
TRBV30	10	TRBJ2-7	AGIGGSREQY
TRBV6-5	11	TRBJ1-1	ASSYQGNTEAF
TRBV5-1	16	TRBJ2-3	ASSFASIAGGRKDTQY
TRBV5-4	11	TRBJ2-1	ASSPGLYNEQF
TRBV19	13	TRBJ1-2	ASSIRLRSAYGYT
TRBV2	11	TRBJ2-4	ASSRDRENIQY
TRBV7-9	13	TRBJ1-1	ASSAMTGRNTEAF
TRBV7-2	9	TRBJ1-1	ASSARDIAF
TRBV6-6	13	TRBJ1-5	ASSRGDRGNQPQH
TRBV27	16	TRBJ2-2	ASTYLSARAGYSGELF
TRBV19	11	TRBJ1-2	ASSMGSGYGYT
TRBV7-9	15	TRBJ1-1	SSSLESGSQAETEAF
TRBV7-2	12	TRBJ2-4	ASSPGLAKNIQY
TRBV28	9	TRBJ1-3	ASTLGNTIY
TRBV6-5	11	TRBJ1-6	ASSYDRDSPLH
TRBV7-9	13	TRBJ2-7	ASSGLAGATYEQY
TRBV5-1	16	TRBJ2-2	ASSVTTPGQLNTGELF
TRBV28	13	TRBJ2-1	ASSITSVTYNEQF
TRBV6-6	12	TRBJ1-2	ASSTGTGAYGYT
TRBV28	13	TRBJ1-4	ASSLEALVNEKLF
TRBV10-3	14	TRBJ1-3	AISPGQLPSGNTIY
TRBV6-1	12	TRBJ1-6	ASRRTGYNSPLH
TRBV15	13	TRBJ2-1	ATSREVTGLHEQF
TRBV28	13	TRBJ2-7	ASSAQGQGKSEQY
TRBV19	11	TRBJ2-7	ASSIDRGYEQY
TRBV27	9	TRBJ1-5	ASGPNQPQH
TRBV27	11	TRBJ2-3	ASTPATRGTQY
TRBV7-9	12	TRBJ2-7	AVPGGGLNDEQY
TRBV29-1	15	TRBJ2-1	SVEDLSGTFSYKEQF
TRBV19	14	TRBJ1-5	ASSPTRKSSNQPQH